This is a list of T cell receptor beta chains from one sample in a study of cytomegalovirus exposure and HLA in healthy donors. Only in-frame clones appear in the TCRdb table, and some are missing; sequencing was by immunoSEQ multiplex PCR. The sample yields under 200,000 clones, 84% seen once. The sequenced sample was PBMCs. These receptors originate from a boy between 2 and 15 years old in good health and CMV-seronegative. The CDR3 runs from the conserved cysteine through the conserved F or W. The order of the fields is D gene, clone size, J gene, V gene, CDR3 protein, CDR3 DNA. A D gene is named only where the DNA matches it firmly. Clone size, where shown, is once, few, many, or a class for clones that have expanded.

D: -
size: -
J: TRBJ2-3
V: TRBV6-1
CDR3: CASSRQGRTQYF
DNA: TGTGCCAGCAGTCGTCAGGGGAGAACGCAGTATTTT

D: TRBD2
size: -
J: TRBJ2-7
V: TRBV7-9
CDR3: CASSFSGEGEQYF
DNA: TGTGCCAGCAGCTTTAGCGGGGAGGGCGAGCAGTACTTC

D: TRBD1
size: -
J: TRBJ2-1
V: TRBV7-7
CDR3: CASSEDRGGGEQFF
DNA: TGTGCCAGCAGCGAGGACAGGGGAGGCGGTGAGCAGTTCTTC

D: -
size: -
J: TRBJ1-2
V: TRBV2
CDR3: CASRAPGVIYGYTF
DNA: TGTGCCAGCAGGGCCCCAGGGGTTATCTATGGCTACACCTTC

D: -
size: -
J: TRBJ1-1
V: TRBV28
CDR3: CASIARSEAFF
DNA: TGTGCCAGCATAGCTCGGTCTGAAGCTTTCTTT

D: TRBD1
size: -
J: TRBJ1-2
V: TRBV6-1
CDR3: CASSRDRGYYGYTF
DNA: TGTGCCAGCAGTCGGGACAGGGGGTACTATGGCTACACCTTC

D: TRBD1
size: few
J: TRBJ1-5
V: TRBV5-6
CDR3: CASSLGTGDNQPQHF
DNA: TGTGCCAGCAGCTTGGGAACAGGGGACAATCAGCCCCAGCATTTT

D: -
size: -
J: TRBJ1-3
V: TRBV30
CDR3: CAWEGRARNTIYF
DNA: TGTGCCTGGGAGGGAAGGGCACGAAACACCATATATTTT

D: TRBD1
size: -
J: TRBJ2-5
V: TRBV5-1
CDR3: CASNSGQATQETQYF
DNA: TGCGCCAGCAACTCAGGACAGGCCACCCAAGAGACCCAGTACTTC

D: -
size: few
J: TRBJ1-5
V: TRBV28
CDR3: CASSLPSGWGGVQPQHF
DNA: TGTGCCAGCAGTTTACCATCGGGTTGGGGGGGCGTTCAGCCCCAGCATTTT

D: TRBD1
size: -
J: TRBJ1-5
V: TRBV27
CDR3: CASSLIGQGAQHF
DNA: TGTGCCAGCAGCCTCATTGGACAGGGAGCCCAGCATTTT

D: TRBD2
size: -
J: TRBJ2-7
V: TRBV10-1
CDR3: CASSESPTSDEQYF
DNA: TGCGCCAGCAGTGAGTCGCCGACTAGCGACGAGCAGTACTTC

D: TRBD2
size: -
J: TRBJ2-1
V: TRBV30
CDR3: CAWTSGGFRYDEQFF
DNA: TGTGCCTGGACTAGCGGGGGGTTTAGGTACGATGAGCAGTTCTTC

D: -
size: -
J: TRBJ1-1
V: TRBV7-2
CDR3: CASSLVSVAGSEAFF
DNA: TGTGCCAGCAGCTTAGTTTCCGTGGCGGGTTCTGAAGCTTTCTTT

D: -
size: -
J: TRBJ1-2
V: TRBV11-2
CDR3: CASSFPGTFGYGYTF
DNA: TGTGCCAGCAGCTTCCCCGGGACATTCGGCTATGGCTACACCTTC

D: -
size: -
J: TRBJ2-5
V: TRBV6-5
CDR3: CASSYSTLVPQYF
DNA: TGTGCCAGCAGTTATTCAACACTAGTTCCCCAGTACTTC

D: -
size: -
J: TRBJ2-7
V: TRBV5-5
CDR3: CASSGRQGLGYEQYF
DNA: TGTGCCAGCAGCGGTCGTCAGGGGTTGGGTTACGAGCAGTACTTC

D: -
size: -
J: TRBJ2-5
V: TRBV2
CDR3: CASSPSVQETQYF
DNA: TGTGCCAGCAGTCCCAGTGTCCAAGAGACCCAGTACTTC

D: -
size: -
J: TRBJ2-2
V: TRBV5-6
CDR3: CASSFYSGELFF
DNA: TGTGCCAGCAGCTTTTACTCCGGGGAGCTGTTTTTT

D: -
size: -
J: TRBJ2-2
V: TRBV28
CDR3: CASRTAGAGARTGELFF
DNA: TGTGCCAGCAGAACCGCCGGGGCGGGGGCTCGGACCGGGGAGCTGTTTTTT

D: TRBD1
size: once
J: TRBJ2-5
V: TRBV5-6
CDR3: CASSPGTGDWETQYF
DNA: TGTGCCAGCAGCCCCGGGACAGGGGATTGGGAGACCCAGTACTTC

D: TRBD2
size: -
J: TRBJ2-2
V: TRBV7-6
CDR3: CASSGGGWHTGELFF
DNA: TGTGCCAGCAGCGGGGGAGGGTGGCACACCGGGGAGCTGTTTTTT

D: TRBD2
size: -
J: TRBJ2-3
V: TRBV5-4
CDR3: CASSLSSGSPDTQYF
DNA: TGTGCCAGCAGCTTGTCTAGCGGATCACCAGATACGCAGTATTTT

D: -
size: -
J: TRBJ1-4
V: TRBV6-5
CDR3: CASKGDNEKLFF
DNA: TGTGCCAGCAAAGGGGATAATGAAAAACTGTTTTTT

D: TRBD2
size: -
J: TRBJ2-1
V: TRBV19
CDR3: CASSIDGPGLTNNEQFF
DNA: TGTGCCAGTAGTATAGATGGGCCGGGACTAACAAACAATGAGCAGTTCTTC

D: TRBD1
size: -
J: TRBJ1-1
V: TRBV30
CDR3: CAGQGNTEAFF
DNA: TGTGCCGGACAGGGGAACACTGAAGCTTTCTTT

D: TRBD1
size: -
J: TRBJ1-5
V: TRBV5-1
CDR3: CASSWGQGNQPQHF
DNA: TGCGCCAGCAGCTGGGGACAGGGGAATCAGCCCCAGCATTTT